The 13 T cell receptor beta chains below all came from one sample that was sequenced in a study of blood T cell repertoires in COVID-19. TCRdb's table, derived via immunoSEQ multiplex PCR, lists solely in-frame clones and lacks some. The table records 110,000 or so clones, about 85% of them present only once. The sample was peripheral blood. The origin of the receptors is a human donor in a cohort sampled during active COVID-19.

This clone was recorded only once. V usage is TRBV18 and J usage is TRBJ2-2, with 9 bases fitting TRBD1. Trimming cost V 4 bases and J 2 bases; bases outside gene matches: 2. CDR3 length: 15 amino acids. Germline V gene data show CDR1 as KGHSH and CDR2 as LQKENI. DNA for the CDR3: TGTGCCAGCTCACAGGACAGGGGTAACACCGGGGAGCTGTTTTTT. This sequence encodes CASSQDRGNTGELFF.

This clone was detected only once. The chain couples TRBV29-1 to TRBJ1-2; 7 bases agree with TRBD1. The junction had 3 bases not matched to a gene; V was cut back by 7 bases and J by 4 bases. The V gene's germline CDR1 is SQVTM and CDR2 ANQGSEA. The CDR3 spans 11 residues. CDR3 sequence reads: CSGQGGYGYTF. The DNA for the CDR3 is TGCAGCGGACAGGGAGGCTATGGCTACACCTTC.

The CDR3 bases are TGTGCCAGCGGCCTAGCGGGGAAAGATACGCAGTATTTT. It translates to CASGLAGKDTQYF. The chain recombines TRBV7-3 with TRBJ2-3; TRBD2 matches 9 bases. The CDR3 sequence is 13 residues long. Per germline, CDR1 SGHTA and CDR2 FQGTGA. With 8 bases clipped from V and 5 bases from J, the junction kept 5 bases outside the gene matches. Combining the CDR3 with reference TRBV7-3 and TRBJ2-3 gives the whole variable domain GAGVSQTPSNKVTEKGKYVELRCDPISGHTALYWYRQSLGQGPEFLIYFQGTGAADDSGLPNDRFFAVRPEGSVSTLKIQRTERGDSAVYLCASGLAGKDTQYFGPGTRLTVL.

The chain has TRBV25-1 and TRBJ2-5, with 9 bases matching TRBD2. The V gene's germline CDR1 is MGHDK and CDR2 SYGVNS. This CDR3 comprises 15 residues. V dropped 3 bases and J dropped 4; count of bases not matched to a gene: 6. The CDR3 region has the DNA TGTGCCAGCAGTGAGGGACTAGCCGGTGGAGAGACCCAGTACTTC. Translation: CASSEGLAGGETQYF.

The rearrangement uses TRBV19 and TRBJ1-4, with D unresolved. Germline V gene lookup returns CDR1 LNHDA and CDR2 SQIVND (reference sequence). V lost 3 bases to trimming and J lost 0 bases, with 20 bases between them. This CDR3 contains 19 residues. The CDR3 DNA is TGTGCCAGTAGTATGGACGGAGGAGGACCGATAGCAACTAATGAAAAACTGTTTTTT. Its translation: CASSMDGGGPIATNEKLFF.

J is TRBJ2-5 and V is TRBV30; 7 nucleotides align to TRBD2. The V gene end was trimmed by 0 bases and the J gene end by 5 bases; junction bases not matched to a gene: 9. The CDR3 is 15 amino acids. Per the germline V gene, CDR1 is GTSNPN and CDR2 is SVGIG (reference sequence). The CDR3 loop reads CAWSVLWGEGETQYF. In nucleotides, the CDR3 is TGTGCCTGGAGTGTACTTTGGGGGGAGGGGGAGACCCAGTACTTC.

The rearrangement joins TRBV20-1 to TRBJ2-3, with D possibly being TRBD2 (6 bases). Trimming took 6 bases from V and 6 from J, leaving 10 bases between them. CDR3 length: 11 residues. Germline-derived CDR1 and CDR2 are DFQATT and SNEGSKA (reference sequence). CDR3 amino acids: CSATLADTQYF. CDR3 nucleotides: TGCAGTGCCACCCTAGCGGATACGCAGTATTTT.

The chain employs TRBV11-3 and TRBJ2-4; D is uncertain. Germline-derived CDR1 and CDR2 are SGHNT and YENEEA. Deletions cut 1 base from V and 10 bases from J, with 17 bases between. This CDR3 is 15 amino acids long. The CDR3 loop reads CASSLGAPNGEIQYF. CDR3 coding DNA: TGTGCCAGCAGCTTAGGTGCCCCGAATGGAGAGATTCAGTACTTC.

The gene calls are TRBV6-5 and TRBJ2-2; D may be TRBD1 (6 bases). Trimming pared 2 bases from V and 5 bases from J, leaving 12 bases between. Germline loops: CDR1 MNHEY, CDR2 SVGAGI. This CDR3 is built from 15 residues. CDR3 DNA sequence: TGTGCCAGCAGTTACAGGGGGTTTGGGACCGGGGAGCTGTTTTTT. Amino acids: CASSYRGFGTGELFF.

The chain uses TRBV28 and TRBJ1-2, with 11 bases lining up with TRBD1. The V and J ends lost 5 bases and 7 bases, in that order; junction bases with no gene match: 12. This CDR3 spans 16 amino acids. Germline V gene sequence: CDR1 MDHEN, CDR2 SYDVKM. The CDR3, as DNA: TGTGCCAGCAGTCCACAACGGACAGGGGGCTACGGTGGCTACACCTTC. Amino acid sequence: CASSPQRTGGYGGYTF.

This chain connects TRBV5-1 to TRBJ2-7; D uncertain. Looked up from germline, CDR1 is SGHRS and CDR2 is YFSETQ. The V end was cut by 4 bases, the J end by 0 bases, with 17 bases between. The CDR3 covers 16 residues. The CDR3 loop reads CASSLLSRSNSYEQYF. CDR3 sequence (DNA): TGCGCCAGCAGCCTACTAAGCCGCTCAAACTCCTACGAGCAGTACTTC. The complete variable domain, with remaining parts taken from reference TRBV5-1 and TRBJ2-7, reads KAGVTQTPRYLIKTRGQQVTLSCSPISGHRSVSWYQQTPGQGLQFLFEYFSETQRNKGNFPGRFSGRQFSNSRSEMNVSTLELGDSALYLCASSLLSRSNSYEQYFGPGTRLTVT.

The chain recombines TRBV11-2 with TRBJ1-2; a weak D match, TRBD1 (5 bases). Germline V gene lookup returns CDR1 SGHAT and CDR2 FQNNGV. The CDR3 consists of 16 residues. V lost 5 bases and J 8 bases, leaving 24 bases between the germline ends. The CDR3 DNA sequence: TGTGCCAGCAGCCTTATCGGAGGGGCTTTCGGCGCCGGCTACACCTTC. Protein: CASSLIGGAFGAGYTF.

In nucleotides, the CDR3 is TGTGCCAGCAGCCTACCCGGACTAGCGAGCACAGATACGCAGTATTTT. Translated: CASSLPGLASTDTQYF. The rearrangement links TRBV14 to TRBJ2-3; 9 bases are shared with TRBD2. The germline V gene encodes CDR1 SGHDN and CDR2 FVKESK. This CDR3 region has 16 residues. V shed 4 bases, J shed 0 bases, and the junction held 5 bases outside the gene matches.